Shown below are 17 T cell receptor beta chains from a single sample sequenced in a study of OX40 agonist ivuxolimab in advanced cancers. The method was immunoSEQ multiplex PCR; TCRdb's version includes in-frame clones alone and lacks a portion of them. Here the sample spans approximately 100,000 clones, 90% being singletons. The sample consisted of CD4+ or CD8+ T cells sorted from blood, taken in a trial of the OX40 agonist ivuxolimab. The receptors here all came from an adult with an advanced solid tumor such as melanoma, head and neck, liver or kidney cancer.

The CDR3 here is CASSIRRGGAGELFF. The CDR3 DNA follows: TGTGCCAGCAGTATTAGGAGGGGAGGCGCCGGGGAGCTGTTTTTT. V and J are TRBV7-9 and TRBJ2-2; maybe TRBD2 (6 bases). Trimming cost V 6 bases and J 6 bases, with 17 bases left between them. The CDR3 covers 15 residues. Germline V gene lookup returns CDR1 SEHNR and CDR2 FQNEAQ (reference sequence).

The chain joins TRBV7-2 to TRBJ2-5, with D maybe TRBD2 (5 bases). Germline loops: CDR1 SGHTA, CDR2 FQGNSA. Between the trimmed V and J ends, which lost 6 bases and 3 bases, there was a span of 17 bases. The CDR3 is 15 amino acids. In DNA, the CDR3 is TGTGCCAGCAGTCCTCGGGTACGAGCGGAAGAGACCCAGTACTTC. This gives the protein CASSPRVRAEETQYF.

This chain joins TRBV2 and TRBJ2-2; no firm D call. The V gene lost 3 bases and the J gene lost 6 bases, with 17 bases spanning the gap. CDR3 length equals 16 residues. Germline V gene data show CDR1 as SNHLY and CDR2 as FYNNEI. CDR3 nucleotides: TGTGCCAGCAGTGATGGGAAGTATACACTTTCCGGGGAGCTGTTTTTT. Protein sequence: CASSDGKYTLSGELFF. Drawing the rest from reference TRBV2 and TRBJ2-2, the complete variable domain is EPEVTQTPSHQVTQMGQEVILRCVPISNHLYFYWYRQILGQKVEFLVSFYNNEISEKSEIFDDQFSVERPDGSNFTLKIRSTKLEDSAMYFCASSDGKYTLSGELFFGEGSRLTVL.

The V gene is TRBV6-4, the J gene TRBJ2-5; perhaps TRBD2 as D (6 bases). The CDR3 consists of 16 residues. V lost 0 bases to trimming and J lost 6 bases, with 17 bases between them. The germline gives CDR1 MRHNA, CDR2 SNTAGT. The CDR3 reads CASSDSNPGVGKTQYF. DNA of the CDR3: TGTGCCAGCAGTGACTCGAACCCGGGGGTGGGAAAGACCCAGTACTTC.

There are a few counts of this clone. The genes are TRBV7-8 and TRBJ2-5; D unclear. The V end was cut by 4 bases, the J end by 5 bases, with 11 bases between. The CDR3 runs 13 residues. CDR1 and CDR2 from the germline V gene are SGHVS and FQNEAQ. The CDR3 DNA follows: TGTGCCAGCAGCTCGCCGGGTCATGAGACCCAGTACTTC. Its translation is CASSSPGHETQYF.

The CDR3 reads CASSWKPGDYEQYF. For the CDR3, the DNA is TGCGCCAGCAGCTGGAAGCCAGGGGACTACGAGCAGTACTTC. The chain combines TRBV5-1 with TRBJ2-7, with D possibly being TRBD1 (6 bases). Germline loops: CDR1 SGHRS, CDR2 YFSETQ. The CDR3 runs 14 residues. With 3 bases removed from V and 3 bases from J, the gap between germline ends came to 13 bases.

V and J are TRBV18 and TRBJ2-3; D is undetermined. The CDR3 sequence is 15 residues long. Trimming took off 4 bases at V and 2 bases at J, with 13 bases between the two ends. Germline values: CDR1 KGHSH, CDR2 LQKENI. CDR3 protein: CASSRATPVTDTQYF. CDR3 in DNA: TGTGCCAGCTCACGCGCTACGCCTGTCACAGATACGCAGTATTTT.

The V call is TRBV30, the J call TRBJ1-3; D is possibly TRBD1 (6 bases). V lost 5 bases to trimming and J lost 0 bases, with 11 bases between them. Looked up from germline, CDR1 is GTSNPN and CDR2 is SVGIG (reference sequence). The CDR3 totals 14 residues. The CDR3 nucleotides are TGTGCCTGGGGGGGACAAAGCTCTGGAAACACCATATATTTT. It encodes CAWGGQSSGNTIYF.

This chain connects TRBV7-2 to TRBJ2-2; D remains unclear. Trimming shortened V by 7 bases and J by 6 bases, and 21 bases separated the two germline ends. Germline lookup yields CDR1 SGHTA and CDR2 FQGNSA. This CDR3 comprises 16 residues. CDR3 residues: CASIPQGLTIPGELFF. The CDR3 bases are TGTGCCAGCATTCCCCAAGGGTTAACTATCCCCGGGGAGCTGTTTTTT.

The V call is TRBV5-6, the J call TRBJ2-6; no clear D gene. The germline gives CDR1 SGHDT, CDR2 YYEEEE. With 4 bases removed from V and 0 bases from J, the gap between germline ends came to 11 bases. This CDR3 has 16 amino acids. CDR3 coding DNA: TGTGCCAGCAGCGGAACCCTGAACTCTGGGGCCAACGTCCTGACTTTC. This codes for CASSGTLNSGANVLTF.

This chain links TRBV7-2 with TRBJ1-3; no clear D. CDR1 is SGHTA, CDR2 FQGNSA, per germline. The CDR3 extends over 13 amino acids. V was shortened by 5 bases and J by 0 bases, with 5 bases between the two germline ends. The CDR3 sequence is CASSISSGNTIYF. The CDR3 coding sequence is TGTGCCAGCAGCATAAGCTCTGGAAACACCATATATTTT.

The rearrangement links TRBV7-3 to TRBJ2-1; TRBD2 matches 9 bases. The CDR3 loop spans 16 amino acids. V lost 5 bases to trimming and J lost 2 bases; unmatched junction nucleotides: 7. The germline V gene has CDR1 SGHTA and CDR2 FQGTGA. CDR3 bases: TGTGCCAGCAGCCCAAGAGCGGGAGGTACCTACAATGAGCAGTTCTTC. Translating it yields CASSPRAGGTYNEQFF.

This clone was recorded a few times. V and J are TRBV5-4 and TRBJ1-1; D unclear. V was trimmed by 1 base and J by 0 bases, leaving 7 bases between them. Germline CDR1 and CDR2: SGHNT and YYREEE (reference sequence). The CDR3 runs to 14 residues. The CDR3 DNA sequence: TGTGCCAGCAGCTTGAAAGTACTGAACACTGAAGCTTTCTTT. It codes for CASSLKVLNTEAFF.

This clone was seen once. This chain connects TRBV7-2 to TRBJ2-4; tentative D call: TRBD1 (5 bases). Trimming stripped 5 bases from V and 5 bases from J, with 16 bases between. Germline CDR1 reads SGHTA; CDR2 reads FQGNSA. CDR3 length: 15 amino acids. The CDR3 region is CASSKSGQGQNIQYF. The CDR3 coding sequence is TGTGCCAGCAGCAAGTCAGGGCAGGGCCAAAACATTCAGTACTTC.

Of note for this clone: A junction end diverges from the germline sequence, so it may reflect a read error. This chain joins TRBV28 and TRBJ1-4, with D possibly matching TRBD1 (5 bases). Germline CDR1 MDHEN, CDR2 SYDVKM. The CDR3 sequence is 16 residues long. In DNA, the CDR3 is TGTGCCAGCAGTCTATGGACACCTACCTCTAATGAAAAACTGTTTTTT. It codes for CASSLWTPTSNEKLFF.

V gene TRBV19 combines with J gene TRBJ2-3; D tentatively fits TRBD1 or TRBD2 (5 bases each). The CDR3 runs to 16 residues. V was cut by 4 bases and J by 0 bases, with 14 bases left in between. CDR1 and CDR2 from the germline V gene are LNHDA and SQIVND (reference sequence). The CDR3: CASSTGTRSSTDTQYF. In nucleotides, the CDR3 is TGTGCCAGTAGTACTGGGACGCGTTCTAGCACAGATACGCAGTATTTT.

Note on this clone: The conserved final phenylalanine or tryptophan is absent from the CDR3, which likely points to a read error. The V gene is TRBV29-1, the J gene TRBJ1-2; D gene ambiguous. Trimming took 7 bases from V and 8 from J, leaving 20 bases between them. The CDR3 is made up of 13 amino acids. Germline CDR1 reads SQVTM; CDR2 reads ANQGSEA. CDR3 nucleotide sequence: TGCAGCGCTCAGGACGTCCAGAGCCCAGGCTACACCTCC. The encoded protein is CSAQDVQSPGYTS.